The next 27 T cell receptor beta chains were all read from a single sample in a study of OX40 agonist ivuxolimab in advanced cancers. TCRdb's copy holds only in-frame clones and misses some; the assay was immunoSEQ multiplex PCR. The table includes approximately 90,000 clones, about 89% detected once. Specimen: CD4+ or CD8+ T cells sorted from blood, collected in a trial of the OX40 agonist ivuxolimab. Every receptor here comes from an adult with an advanced solid tumor such as melanoma, head and neck, liver or kidney cancer.

The rearrangement joins TRBV20-1 to TRBJ2-7, with D tentatively TRBD2 (5 bases). Trimming cost V 7 bases and J 0 bases, with 7 bases left between them. The germline CDR1 and CDR2 sequences are DFQATT and SNEGSKA (reference sequence). This CDR3 has 11 amino acids. The CDR3 coding sequence is TGCAGTGGAGGGAGCTCCTACGAGCAGTACTTC. Its translation is CSGGSSYEQYF.

The gene calls are TRBV5-1 and TRBJ2-1; TRBD1 or TRBD2 may be the D gene (5 bases each). The V gene lost 0 bases and the J gene lost 0 bases, with 10 bases spanning the gap. The CDR3 contains 16 residues. The V gene's germline CDR1 is SGHRS and CDR2 YFSETQ. For the CDR3, the DNA is TGCGCCAGCAGCTTGGACCCAGGGACCTCCTACAATGAGCAGTTCTTC. Translation gives CASSLDPGTSYNEQFF.

The rearrangement links TRBV5-1 to TRBJ2-2, with 10 positions matching TRBD1. This CDR3 has 17 residues. From germline, CDR1 is SGHRS and CDR2 YFSETQ. V lost 0 bases to trimming and J lost 0 bases; unmatched junction nucleotides: 2. The CDR3 reads CASSLAGQGANTGELFF. The DNA of the CDR3 is TGCGCCAGCAGCTTGGCCGGACAGGGGGCGAACACCGGGGAGCTGTTTTTT.

In the case of this clone: At one boundary the junction diverges from the germline segment, which might be a read error. V gene TRBV7-7 combines with J gene TRBJ1-5, with 7 bases fitting TRBD1. This CDR3 is built from 21 residues. CDR1 and CDR2 from the germline V gene are SSHAT and FNYEAQ (reference sequence). CDR3 coding DNA: TGTGCTAGCAGCTTAGGAGCCCAGGGGGTGCCCCCTTCGGTGCGGAATCAGCCCCAGCATTTT. It encodes CASSLGAQGVPPSVRNQPQHF.

The genes are TRBV7-9 and TRBJ2-2, with 7 bases that match TRBD2. Germline V CDR1 and CDR2: SEHNR, FQNEAQ (reference sequence). This CDR3 contains 18 residues. The V and J ends lost 5 bases and 2 bases, in that order; junction bases with no gene match: 14. The CDR3 DNA reads as TGTGCCAGCAGCCCCCCCAACCCCGGGACTACCAACACCGGGGAGCTGTTTTTT. Translation gives CASSPPNPGTTNTGELFF.

A single count supports this clone. The V call is TRBV7-9, the J call TRBJ1-1; 8 positions agree with TRBD1. The CDR3 totals 16 residues. V trimming: 5 bases; J trimming: 0 bases; junction bases outside the gene matches: 8. Germline V lookup: CDR1 SEHNR, CDR2 FQNEAQ (reference sequence). The CDR3 region has the DNA TGTGCCAGCAGCACAGGACAGGGAACAATGAACACTGAAGCTTTCTTT. Protein product: CASSTGQGTMNTEAFF.

The V gene is TRBV5-1, the J gene TRBJ2-2; D not resolved. Trimming pared 4 bases from V and 8 bases from J, leaving 9 bases between. Germline loops: CDR1 SGHRS, CDR2 YFSETQ. The CDR3 covers 12 residues. The CDR3 DNA is TGCGCCAGCAGCGTCCAAGTGGGGGAGCTGTTTTTT. Protein: CASSVQVGELFF.

This chain joins TRBV2 and TRBJ1-4, with 8 bases aligning to TRBD1. J gave up 0 bases and V 10 bases, and 4 bases lay outside the gene matches. The CDR3 is made up of 14 amino acids. Germline V gene lookup returns CDR1 SNHLY and CDR2 FYNNEI. CDR3 sequence (DNA): TGTGCCAAACAGGGGGGGGCAACTAATGAAAAACTGTTTTTT. It translates to CAKQGGATNEKLFF.

This clone was seen a single time. The rearrangement joins TRBV30 to TRBJ2-5; D ambiguous. There are 13 residues in the CDR3. Per germline, CDR1 GTSNPN and CDR2 SVGIG (reference sequence). Trimming removed 0 bases at V and 5 bases at J, with 10 bases between. The CDR3 loop reads CAWSVHLSETQYF. The DNA of the CDR3 is TGTGCCTGGAGTGTACATCTTAGTGAGACCCAGTACTTC.

The table lists this clone with a count of one. The chain combines TRBV2 with TRBJ2-7, with D hard to call. Germline CDR1 reads SNHLY; CDR2 reads FYNNEI. There are 12 residues in the CDR3. The V and J ends lost 10 bases and 0 bases respectively, with 10 bases between them. The CDR3 region has the DNA TGTGCCACCAAACCTATCTCCTACGAGCAGTACTTC. It codes for CATKPISYEQYF.

The chain has TRBV7-9 and TRBJ2-2, with TRBD2 matching 8 bases. J was trimmed by 6 bases and V by 6 bases; bases with no gene match: 12. CDR1 SEHNR and CDR2 FQNEAQ come from the germline V gene (reference sequence). The CDR3 is made up of 16 amino acids. CDR3: CASRRTSSDLAGELFF. Here the CDR3 DNA reads TGTGCCAGCAGAAGGACTAGCTCGGATTTAGCCGGGGAGCTGTTTTTT.

The J gene is TRBJ2-3, the V gene TRBV7-8; 11 bases are shared with TRBD2. Per germline, CDR1 SGHVS and CDR2 FQNEAQ. After removal of 2 bases from V and 6 bases from J, the junction contained 7 bases not matched to a gene. The CDR3 spans 16 residues. The CDR3 loop reads CASSLRTSGSGDTQYF. CDR3 in DNA: TGTGCCAGCAGCTTACGGACTAGCGGGTCTGGGGATACGCAGTATTTT. Together with reference TRBV7-8 and TRBJ2-3, the CDR3 gives the full variable domain: GAGVSQSPRYKVAKRGQDVALRCDPISGHVSLFWYQQALGQGPEFLTYFQNEAQLDKSGLPSDRFFAERPEGSVSTLKIQRTQQEDSAVYLCASSLRTSGSGDTQYFGPGTRLTVL.

The V call is TRBV9, the J call TRBJ2-7, with 12 bases aligning to TRBD1. V shed 3 bases, J shed 5 bases, and the junction held 12 bases outside the gene matches. Germline lookup yields CDR1 SGDLS and CDR2 YYNGEE. CDR3 length equals 17 residues. CDR3 loop: CASSAHGTGGTGDEQYF. CDR3 DNA sequence: TGTGCCAGCAGCGCACACGGGACAGGGGGCACGGGGGACGAGCAGTACTTC.

This chain uses TRBV28 with TRBJ1-1, with D possibly being TRBD1 (5 bases). The ends were cut back, 4 bases at V and 0 bases at J, with 12 bases in the middle. The CDR3 totals 15 residues. Germline V gene data show CDR1 as MDHEN and CDR2 as SYDVKM. DNA for the CDR3: TGTGCCAGCAGTTCCCCCCAGGGAATGAACACTGAAGCTTTCTTT. Its protein is CASSSPQGMNTEAFF. Using reference TRBV28 and TRBJ1-1 for the parts outside the CDR3, the full variable domain is DVKVTQSSRYLVKRTGEKVFLECVQDMDHENMFWYRQDPGLGLRLIYFSYDVKMKEKGDIPEGYSVSREKKERFSLILESASTNQTSMYLCASSSPQGMNTEAFFGQGTRLTVV.

V and J are TRBV30 and TRBJ2-7, with 7 bases matching TRBD1. V shed 4 bases, J shed 3 bases, and the junction held 9 bases outside the gene matches. CDR1 is GTSNPN, CDR2 SVGIG, per germline (reference sequence). The CDR3 has 14 residues. CDR3 nucleotides: TGTGCCTGGACCCCCCAACAGGGGCTCTACGAGCAGTACTTC. As protein: CAWTPQQGLYEQYF.

The chain joins TRBV4-3 to TRBJ2-3, with a possible D match to TRBD1 (5 bases). V was clipped by 3 bases and J by 0 bases, with 7 bases between them. The germline gives CDR1 LGHNA, CDR2 YSLEER. CDR3 length equals 14 residues. CDR3 in amino acids: CASSHTGSTDTQYF. The CDR3 DNA reads TGCGCCAGCAGCCACACAGGCAGCACAGATACGCAGTATTTT.

The chain uses TRBV18 and TRBJ2-1, with no clear D. V shed 1 base and J shed 8 bases, with 9 bases lying between them. This CDR3 region has 13 residues. The germline gives CDR1 KGHSH, CDR2 LQKENI. Written as DNA, the CDR3 is TGTGCCAGCTCACCACGCAGCGAGGATGAGCAGTTCTTC. Translated: CASSPRSEDEQFF.

This clone was recorded only once. The V gene is TRBV6-6, the J gene TRBJ1-1, with a tentative D call TRBD1 (5 bases). Germline values: CDR1 MNHNY, CDR2 SVGAGI (reference sequence). The V end lost 0 bases, the J end lost 5 bases, and 10 bases lay between the germline ends. This CDR3 comprises 14 residues. The CDR3 DNA reads TGTGCCAGCAGTTACTCGCGGGAGGGGACTGAAGCTTTCTTT. Encoded protein: CASSYSREGTEAFF.

V gene TRBV6-1 combines with J gene TRBJ1-2, with TRBD1 matching 8 bases. This CDR3 contains 15 residues. Germline loops: CDR1 MNHNS, CDR2 SASEGT. The junction had 11 bases not matched to a gene; V was cut back by 2 bases and J by 9 bases. CDR3 in amino acids: CASSETPDRVLSYTF. CDR3 bases: TGTGCCAGCAGTGAAACCCCGGACAGGGTGTTGAGCTACACCTTC.

This clone has a single count. The chain has TRBV5-1 and TRBJ2-1, with 7 bases matching TRBD2. Germline CDR1 and CDR2: SGHRS and YFSETQ. This CDR3 contains 14 residues. V dropped 6 bases and J dropped 3; count of bases not matched to a gene: 6. The CDR3 here is CASTLGGNYNEQFF. The CDR3 DNA reads TGCGCCAGCACCCTGGGGGGGAACTACAATGAGCAGTTCTTC.

The V gene is TRBV7-2, the J gene TRBJ2-5, with TRBD2 matching 11 bases. Germline assignment: CDR1 SGHTA and CDR2 FQGNSA. J lost 7 bases, V lost 4 bases, and 11 bases had no gene match. CDR3 length: 16 amino acids. The CDR3 DNA follows: TGTGCCAGCAGCTCCGGGACTAGCGGAAGATTGGGGACCCAGTACTTC. Translating it yields CASSSGTSGRLGTQYF.

Concerning this clone itself: This same CDR3 is encoded by further DNA sequences in the sample. The chain carries TRBV28 and TRBJ1-1; D ambiguous. This CDR3 has 12 residues. V lost 3 bases, J lost 1 base, and 3 bases lay in between. Per germline, CDR1 MDHEN and CDR2 SYDVKM. The CDR3 loop reads CASSLSNTEAFF. The CDR3 region has the DNA TGTGCCAGCAGTTTGTCGAACACTGAAGCTTTCTTT.

This sequence joins TRBV7-2 and TRBJ2-1; 11 bases are a match to TRBD2. The CDR3 loop spans 17 amino acids. Germline V gene sequence: CDR1 SGHTA, CDR2 FQGNSA. Trimming took 0 bases from V and 4 from J; bases not matched to a gene: 5. The CDR3 region is CASSLAATSGTYNEQFF. CDR3 DNA sequence: TGTGCCAGCAGCTTAGCAGCGACTAGCGGGACATACAATGAGCAGTTCTTC.

The rearrangement uses TRBV5-1 and TRBJ2-1; D ambiguous. Germline CDR1 reads SGHRS; CDR2 reads YFSETQ. V was clipped by 0 bases and J by 2 bases, with 12 bases between them. There are 16 residues in the CDR3. CDR3 in amino acids: CASSLGHMLAYNEQFF. The DNA for the CDR3 is TGCGCCAGCAGCTTGGGACATATGTTAGCCTACAATGAGCAGTTCTTC.

This sequence joins TRBV2 and TRBJ2-5; tentative D call: TRBD2 (6 bases). Germline loops: CDR1 SNHLY, CDR2 FYNNEI. The CDR3 runs 13 residues. The V end was cut by 8 bases, the J end by 2 bases, with 12 bases between. This CDR3 is CASPRDLQETQYF. The CDR3 region has the DNA TGTGCCAGCCCCCGGGACTTGCAAGAGACCCAGTACTTC.

The V and J genes are TRBV6-1 and TRBJ2-7; TRBD2 might be the D (5 bases). Germline CDR1 and CDR2: MNHNS and SASEGT. The V end lost 6 bases, the J end lost 4 bases, and 16 bases lay between the germline ends. The CDR3 totals 14 residues. The CDR3 is CASSVRSGAYEQYF. DNA for the CDR3: TGTGCCAGCAGCGTCCGGAGCGGAGCATACGAGCAGTACTTC.

The gene calls are TRBV7-2 and TRBJ2-3; D unclear. Germline V gives CDR1 SGHTA, CDR2 FQGNSA. Trimming left V 8 bases short and J 2 bases short, with 14 bases between. The CDR3 has 14 residues. The CDR3 spells CASRRFVDTDTQYF. CDR3 bases: TGTGCCAGCCGGCGTTTTGTAGACACAGATACGCAGTATTTT.